The clone carrying this TCR beta chain was counted many times. Trimming took off 3 bases at V and 5 bases at J, with 8 bases between the two ends. Germline V gene data show CDR1 as MNHEY and CDR2 as SMNVEV (reference sequence). The CDR3 spans 13 residues. RNA transcripts were the template for amplifying TCR beta CDR3 regions. Carried out on the TCR CDR3, a first-round RT-PCR used the HTBI primer set. TCRdb re-called the multiplex PCR reads through MiXCR, storing one row per CDR3 protein. The repertoire holds hundreds of thousands of distinct CDR3 sequences, with around 21% as singletons. This record comes from a study of T cells in Graves' hyperthyroidism and ophthalmopathy. Fresh peripheral blood, around 9.3 ml, was the source of the PBMCs.

The sequence came from a man aged 30-40 years with Graves' ophthalmopathy. Specimen: blood. This chain joins TRBV27 and TRBJ2-1; D ambiguous. CDR3 residues: CASSFSGHNEQFF. DNA for the CDR3: TGTGCCAGCAGTTTTTCTGGTCACAATGAGCAGTTCTTC.